The next 25 T cell receptor beta chains were all read from a single sample in a study of T cell repertoires in cytomegalovirus infection. These receptors are not linked to any known antigen. One entry per CDR3 protein, called by TCRdb with MiXCR from the reads. The sample has 900,000 to 950,000 distinct CDR3 sequences, about a third seen once; the top ten hold about 14%. The sample in question was cultured CD8+ T cells from PBMCs, obtained from culture after CMV antigen stimulation. The receptors derive from a human donor in good health (CMV status not recorded). Some clones in this sample may be carry-over from other donors' samples.

This chain uses TRBV7-2 with TRBJ2-1, with 9 bases aligning to TRBD2. CDR1 is SGHTA, CDR2 FQGNSA, per germline. Unmatched junction bases numbered 16, after V lost 2 bases and J lost 11 bases. CDR3 length: 17 residues. The DNA of the CDR3 is TGTGCCAGCAGCTTATGGGGGGGTAGCGGGGGCTATAATAAGCAGTTCTTC. This gives the protein CASSLWGGSGGYNKQFF.

This clonotype turned up a few times. The chain uses TRBV4-1 and TRBJ1-5; D remains unclear. The CDR3 length is 16 residues. With 2 bases removed from V and 0 bases from J, the gap between germline ends came to 11 bases. Germline V lookup: CDR1 MGHRA, CDR2 YSYEKL. Written as DNA, the CDR3 is TGCGCCAGCAGCCAACGGGTCGGTGCTAGCAATCAGCCCCAGCATTTT. It codes for CASSQRVGASNQPQHF.

The V gene is TRBV25-1, the J gene TRBJ2-5; TRBD1 agrees at 8 bases. Trimming cost V 4 bases and J 5 bases; bases outside gene matches: 6. Germline-derived CDR1 and CDR2 are MGHDK and SYGVNS. The CDR3 totals 14 residues. CDR3 amino acids: CASSGWTGRETQYF. CDR3 in DNA: TGTGCCAGCAGTGGTTGGACAGGGAGGGAGACCCAGTACTTC.

J is TRBJ1-6 and V is TRBV20-1; a weak D match, TRBD1 (6 bases). The germline gives CDR1 DFQATT, CDR2 SNEGSKA (reference sequence). Deletions cut 2 bases from V and 9 bases from J, with 11 bases between. CDR3 size: 13 residues. CDR3 coding DNA: TGCAGTGCTAGAACAGGGATGGGTTCACCCCTCCACTTT. Amino acid sequence: CSARTGMGSPLHF.

In the case of this clonotype: Being one base from a much bigger clone, this may be a read error. V gene TRBV7-6 combines with J gene TRBJ2-5, with TRBD1 matching 7 bases. CDR1 is SGHVS and CDR2 is FNYEAQ in the germline V gene. The CDR3 spans 15 residues. The CDR3 sequence: CANSLGQAGQETQYF. The CDR3 DNA sequence: TGTGCCAACAGCTTAGGACAGGCCGGCCAAGAGACCCAGTACTTC.

The chain combines TRBV6-1 with TRBJ2-1; 7 positions match TRBD2. CDR3 length equals 12 residues. Germline-derived CDR1 and CDR2 are MNHNS and SASEGT. V gave up 10 bases and J gave up 12 bases; unmatched junction bases: 12. The CDR3 is CAIRLAERRQFF. CDR3 DNA sequence: TGTGCCATACGACTAGCTGAAAGGCGGCAGTTCTTC.

V and J are TRBV7-6 and TRBJ2-2; D unresolved. Germline V gene lookup returns CDR1 SGHVS and CDR2 FNYEAQ. The V and J ends lost 5 bases and 4 bases respectively, with 14 bases between them. The CDR3 length is 15 residues. The CDR3 here is CASSPRLAITGELFF. DNA for the CDR3: TGTGCCAGCAGCCCACGACTGGCCATCACCGGGGAGCTGTTTTTT.

The J gene is TRBJ1-3, the V gene TRBV12-3 or TRBV12-4; D is undetermined. The V end lost 2 bases, the J end lost 2 bases, and 10 bases lay between the germline ends. CDR3 length: 15 residues. CDR3 amino acids: CASSLFGSAGNTIYF. CDR3 coding DNA: TGTGCCAGCAGTTTATTTGGGAGTGCTGGAAACACCATATATTTT.

This clonotype was recorded a few times. This chain uses TRBV12-3 or TRBV12-4 with TRBJ1-4; D is unresolved. This CDR3 contains 11 residues. V was cut by 7 bases and J by 8 bases, with 8 bases left in between. This CDR3 reads CASTFGEKLFF. The DNA of the CDR3 is TGTGCCAGCACCTTCGGGGAAAAACTGTTTTTT.

This clonotype was recorded only once. The chain combines TRBV2 with TRBJ2-7; 9 positions match TRBD1. CDR3 length equals 15 residues. The trim removed 4 bases at V and 5 bases at J, leaving 9 bases unmatched. Per germline, CDR1 SNHLY and CDR2 FYNNEI. CDR3 loop: CASSGVRTGDHEQYF. In nucleotides, the CDR3 is TGTGCCAGCAGTGGGGTAAGGACAGGGGACCACGAGCAGTACTTC. The whole variable domain, filled in from reference TRBV2 and TRBJ2-7, reads EPEVTQTPSHQVTQMGQEVILRCVPISNHLYFYWYRQILGQKVEFLVSFYNNEISEKSEIFDDQFSVERPDGSNFTLKIRSTKLEDSAMYFCASSGVRTGDHEQYFGPGTRLTVT.

As for this clonotype: The junction departs from germline at one end; a sequencing error may be responsible. The chain has TRBV7-8 and TRBJ2-6, with D maybe TRBD1 (6 bases). CDR3 length: 19 amino acids. Germline V gives CDR1 SGHVS, CDR2 FQNEAQ. In nucleotides, the CDR3 is TGTGCCAGCAGCCTAGCCCTAGGACAGAAAAGCTCTGGGGCCAACGTCCTGACTTTC. This gives the protein CASSLALGQKSSGANVLTF.

This clonotype has a count of ten or more. J is TRBJ2-2 and V is TRBV7-2, with D perhaps TRBD2 (5 bases). Germline-derived CDR1 and CDR2 are SGHTA and FQGNSA. The CDR3 runs to 16 residues. V was shortened by 3 bases and J by 3 bases, with 14 bases between the two germline ends. The CDR3 region is CASSFYTRSDTGELFF. The CDR3, as DNA: TGTGCCAGCAGCTTCTACACTAGGAGTGACACCGGGGAGCTGTTTTTT.

The chain recombines TRBV6-5 with TRBJ2-2; 8 positions match TRBD2. The length of the CDR3 is 17 residues. In germline, CDR1 is MNHEY, CDR2 SVGAGI. V shed 2 bases and J 0 bases; nucleotides not matched to a gene: 5. In DNA, the CDR3 is TGTGCCAGCAGTTACACGGGGGGGACCTCGAACACCGGGGAGCTGTTTTTT. This codes for CASSYTGGTSNTGELFF.

The chain joins TRBV28 to TRBJ2-1, with 7 bases matching TRBD2. The V segment lost 3 bases and the J segment 8 bases; nucleotides outside the gene matches: 13. Germline V gene lookup returns CDR1 MDHEN and CDR2 SYDVKM. The CDR3 is 16 amino acids. For the CDR3, the DNA is TGTGCCAGCAGTTTCAGGGAGGGGCGGTACGACGATGAGCAGTTCTTC. As protein: CASSFREGRYDDEQFF.

This clonotype has more than one count but fewer than ten. CDR3 in amino acids: CASSEALRYEQYF. The DNA of the CDR3 is TGTGCCAGCAGTGAAGCCCTCCGGTACGAGCAGTACTTC. V usage is TRBV6-1 and J usage is TRBJ2-7; D is uncertain. The CDR3 sequence is 13 residues long. V was clipped by 0 bases and J by 4 bases, with 7 bases between them. Germline lookup yields CDR1 MNHNS and CDR2 SASEGT.

This clonotype was recorded at least ten times. This rearrangement joins TRBV7-6 to TRBJ1-1; D is ambiguous. Germline-derived CDR1 and CDR2 are SGHVS and FNYEAQ. CDR3 size: 14 residues. Deletions cut 1 base from V and 6 bases from J, with 12 bases between. The CDR3 sequence is CASSLGLEGAEAFF. CDR3 in DNA: TGTGCCAGCAGCTTAGGCCTCGAGGGCGCTGAAGCTTTCTTT.

The chain is built from TRBV27 and TRBJ1-6; no clear D gene. The germline gives CDR1 MNHEY, CDR2 SMNVEV (reference sequence). With 7 bases removed from V and 0 bases from J, the gap between germline ends came to 10 bases. This CDR3 region has 15 residues. The DNA of the CDR3 is TGTGCCAGCAAAGGACCCGACTCCTATAATTCACCCCTCCACTTT. This translates into CASKGPDSYNSPLHF.

The V gene is TRBV12-3 or TRBV12-4, the J gene TRBJ1-5; no clear D gene. The V end lost 6 bases, the J end lost 10 bases, and 13 bases lay between the germline ends. The length of the CDR3 is 12 residues. CDR3 nucleotide sequence: TGTGCCAGCAGCCCGGGCCGCCTACCCCAGCATTTT. Translating it yields CASSPGRLPQHF.

In its sample, this clonotype was seen a few times. The chain has TRBV10-3 and TRBJ2-1; TRBD2 matches 10 bases. The CDR3 spans 17 residues. Looked up from germline, CDR1 is ENHRY and CDR2 is SYGVKD. The trim removed 5 bases at V and 4 bases at J, leaving 11 bases unmatched. The CDR3 DNA reads as TGTGCCATCAGTTACACCGGGAGCGGGGGGGCGTACAATGAGCAGTTCTTC. Protein: CAISYTGSGGAYNEQFF.

V is TRBV23-1 and J is TRBJ1-5; TRBD1 is a possible D gene (6 bases). TRBV23-1 is treated as an ORF (open reading frame) with a function not yet certain. The V end lost 0 bases, the J end lost 7 bases, and 22 bases lay between the germline ends. The CDR3 totals 18 residues. Here the CDR3 reads CASSQSGQTGVGFQPQHF. In DNA, the CDR3 is TGCGCCAGCAGTCAATCGGGGCAGACAGGAGTCGGTTTCCAGCCCCAGCATTTT.

Only a few counts were recorded for this clonotype. The V gene is TRBV7-6, the J gene TRBJ2-3; 11 nucleotides align to TRBD2. The CDR3 is 17 amino acids. CDR1 SGHVS and CDR2 FNYEAQ come from the germline V gene. After removal of 5 bases from V and 5 bases from J, the junction contained 12 bases not matched to a gene. The CDR3 here is CASSSLTSGTTRDTQYF. The CDR3 DNA reads TGTGCCAGCAGCAGCCTGACTAGCGGGACAACCCGAGATACGCAGTATTTT.

A few counts support this clonotype. The chain has TRBV6-5 and TRBJ2-7; 12 bases line up with TRBD1. Germline loops: CDR1 MNHEY, CDR2 SVGAGI. The V gene end was trimmed by 2 bases and the J gene end by 3 bases; junction bases not matched to a gene: 2. The CDR3 spans 15 residues. The CDR3 loop reads CASSYGTGGVYEQYF. The CDR3 nucleotides read TGTGCCAGCAGTTACGGGACAGGGGGCGTCTACGAGCAGTACTTC.

This chain uses TRBV27 with TRBJ1-2; 7 bases match TRBD1. The CDR3 contains 15 residues. Germline CDR1 MNHEY, CDR2 SMNVEV (reference sequence). V lost 5 bases and J lost 2; bases outside the gene matches: 8. In DNA form, the CDR3 reads TGTGCCAGCAGTGACTTGACAGGGCTAAACTATGGCTACACCTTC. It translates to CASSDLTGLNYGYTF.

V gene TRBV12-5 combines with J gene TRBJ1-6, with D hard to call. The ends were cut back, 4 bases at V and 9 bases at J, with 13 bases in the middle. There are 14 residues in the CDR3. The germline CDR1 and CDR2 sequences are LGHNT and FRNRAP. The CDR3 sequence is CASGSPPEGSPLHF. CDR3 coding DNA: TGTGCTAGTGGTTCGCCTCCTGAGGGTTCACCCCTCCACTTT.

The chain links TRBV4-1 to TRBJ2-2; 7 nucleotides match TRBD2. This CDR3 contains 16 residues. Losses at the gene ends were 0 bases for V and 6 bases for J; bases not matched to a gene: 7. Germline V gene lookup returns CDR1 MGHRA and CDR2 YSYEKL. CDR3: CASSQDGGGSAGELFF. The CDR3 nucleotides read TGCGCCAGCAGCCAAGATGGGGGGGGGAGTGCCGGGGAGCTGTTTTTT.